This T cell receptor (beta chain) was captured by sequencing in a study of sequential checkpoint blockade in melanoma. About the study: Each arm's sequence ended with maintenance nivolumab. After nivolumab or ipilimumab alone, around 20 patients had week-13 rebiopsies.

Clones were read by immunoSEQ multiplex PCR, and TCRdb kept only the in-frame ones, dropping some. The sample includes about 2,900 clones, about 24% of them seen just once. For this clone: Its antigen remains unidentified.

Notes on the study in general: For nivolumab-first patients, baseline tumor clonality was associated with response.

Treatment noted: randomized to nivolumab then ipilimumab (arm A) or the reverse (arm B). No patient had prior DNA-damaging chemotherapy. Sample: tumor tissue (inferred from file names), taken from a patient given nivolumab and ipilimumab in sequence. The TCR comes from a human donor with melanoma.

DNA of the CDR3: TGTGCCAGTAGTTCACAGGGGGCAGGGAACACTGAAGCTTTCTTT. As protein: CASSSQGAGNTEAFF. The chain links TRBV19 to TRBJ1-1; 9 bases agree with TRBD1. The CDR3 totals 15 residues. CDR1 and CDR2 (germline): LNHDA, SQIVND (reference sequence). V shed 5 bases, J shed 1 base, and the junction held 5 bases outside the gene matches.